The present TCR beta chain was sequenced within a study of T-cell reconstitution after alpha-beta-depleted transplantation in children. The sample holds many counts of this clonotype. No antigen is known for it. General observations from the study: Some patients showed high day-60 TCRbeta diversity, which derived from surviving recipient T cells and thymic progenitors.

Preparation of the TCRbeta library used unique molecular identifiers. In TCRdb, the PCR reads were re-called with MiXCR into one record per CDR3 protein. The data hold 550,000 to 600,000 distinct CDR3 sequences, with roughly 23% observed a single time. This CDR3 comprises 13 residues. In germline, CDR1 is DFQATT, CDR2 SNEGSKA (reference sequence). V was clipped by 5 bases and J by 1 base, with 11 bases between them. The V and J genes are TRBV20-1 and TRBJ1-2; D unresolved. The starting material was PBMCs, mostly from graft donor cells, obtained 360 days after TCRalphabeta/CD19-depleted stem cell transplant. The receptor was isolated from a boy less than two years old who had a stem cell transplant for acute myeloid leukemia, so the T cells may come from the graft donor. This CDR3 is CSAGRANNYGYTF. The CDR3 DNA sequence: TGCAGTGCTGGTCGGGCAAATAACTATGGCTACACCTTC.